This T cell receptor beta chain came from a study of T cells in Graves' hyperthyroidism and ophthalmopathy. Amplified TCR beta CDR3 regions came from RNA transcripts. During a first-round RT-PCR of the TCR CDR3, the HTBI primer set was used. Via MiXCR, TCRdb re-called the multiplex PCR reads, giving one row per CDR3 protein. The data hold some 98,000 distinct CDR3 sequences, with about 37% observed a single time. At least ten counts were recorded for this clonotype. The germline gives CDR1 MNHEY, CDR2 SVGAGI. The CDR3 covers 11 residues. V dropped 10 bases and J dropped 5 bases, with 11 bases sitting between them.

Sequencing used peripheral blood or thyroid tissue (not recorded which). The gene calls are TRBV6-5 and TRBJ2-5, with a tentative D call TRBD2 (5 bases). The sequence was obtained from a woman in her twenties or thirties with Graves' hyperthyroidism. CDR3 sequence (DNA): TGTGCCATAGGAGGTGTGGAGACCCAGTACTTC. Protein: CAIGGVETQYF.